This T cell receptor (beta chain) was captured in a study of response to subunit inactivated influenza vaccine. Points from the study as a whole: Researchers suggested that each seasonal influenza vaccination recruits few new T cells.

For this clonotype: Its antigen is undetermined. A junction boundary mismatches the germline segment, possibly from a read error.

The CDR3 contains 15 residues. TCRdb reprocessed the RT-PCR reads with MiXCR, giving one entry per CDR3 protein. This sample has some 480,000 distinct CDR3 sequences, with roughly 11% found just once. The chain is built from TRBV6-7 and TRBJ2-3; the D gene is possibly TRBD2 (6 bases). TRBV6-7 is an open reading frame whose function is uncertain. The specimen comprised PBMCs from blood, sampled about 40 days after vaccination. The clonotype comes from a man between 50 and 59 years old who received an inactivated influenza vaccine. CDR3 DNA sequence: TGTGCCAGCAGTTACGCTGGGGGGAGCACAGATACGAAGTATTTT. It specifies CASSYAGGSTDTKYF.